The source of this T cell receptor beta chain is a study of CD8+CD57+ T cells in acquired aplastic anemia. Study-level points and caveats: Comparison of patients with controls identified approximately 28 shared CD8+ CDR3 sequences.

The use of genomic DNA as template underpinned the TCR beta VDJ and CDR3 profiling. TCRdb recomputed calls from the reads with MiXCR, one row per CDR3 protein. The data hold tens of thousands of distinct CDR3 sequences, with roughly half observed a single time. The CDR3 runs 16 residues. The germline CDR1 and CDR2 sequences are SGHAT and FQNNGV. V dropped 5 bases and J dropped 0 bases, with 14 bases sitting between them. This clonotype was counted a few times. Its cognate antigen is unknown. The receptor was isolated from a human donor in good health, serving as a control. The sequencing sample was made of sorted CD4+, CD8+, or CD8+CD57+ T cells (not recorded which) from PBMCs. The chain recombines TRBV11-2 with TRBJ1-3, with D unresolved. The CDR3 DNA is TGTGCCAGCAGCGACCTTGTCCGCGGCTCTGGAAACACCATATATTTT. Its translation: CASSDLVRGSGNTIYF.